These T cell receptor beta chains were read from a single sample in a study of blood T cell repertoires in COVID-19. Only in-frame clones appear in the TCRdb table, and some are missing; sequencing was by immunoSEQ multiplex PCR. Among 55,000 to 90,000 clones listed, around 81% were seen once. What was sequenced was peripheral blood. These receptors all come from a woman aged 60-75 years with acute or convalescent COVID-19. CDR3s include the opening cysteine and the closing phenylalanine or tryptophan. The D gene is left open where the match is weak. Clone size is shown for a subset of rows, as once, few, many or a class of expanded clone.

>TRBV3-1/TRBV3-2|TRBJ2-3|TRBD2|.
CASSEAGGRTDTQYF
TGTGCCAGCAGCGAAGCGGGGGGACGCACAGATACGCAGTATTTT
>TRBV3-1/TRBV3-2|TRBJ2-3|TRBD2|.
CASSLSGGSDTQYF
TGTGCCAGCAGCCTTAGCGGGGGGTCAGATACGCAGTATTTT
>TRBV5-1|TRBJ1-1|.|.
CASSPYDSTEAFF
TGCGCCAGCAGCCCCTACGACAGCACTGAAGCTTTCTTT
>TRBV6-5|TRBJ1-2|TRBD1|.
CASRRQGANGYTF
TGTGCCAGCAGACGACAGGGGGCAAATGGCTACACCTTC
>TRBV5-1|TRBJ2-3|TRBD2|.
CASSPGTTDTQYF
TGCGCCAGCAGCCCAGGGACTACTGATACGCAGTATTTT
>TRBV29-1|TRBJ1-1|.|.
CSAEPRNTEAFF
TGCAGCGCCGAACCCAGGAACACTGAAGCTTTCTTT
>TRBV6-5|TRBJ1-2|.|.
CASRWSPGYTF
TGTGCCAGCAGATGGAGTCCTGGCTACACCTTC
>TRBV5-1|TRBJ1-5|TRBD1|.
CASSAGQGSNQPQHF
TGCGCCAGCAGCGCGGGACAGGGGAGCAATCAGCCCCAGCATTTT
>TRBV6-6|TRBJ2-5|TRBD1|.
CASSQTGTGGRETQYF
TGTGCCAGCAGTCAGACCGGGACAGGGGGTAGGGAGACCCAGTACTTC
>TRBV6-5|TRBJ1-1|.|.
CASSRLKGDAEAFF
TGTGCCAGCAGCAGACTCAAGGGGGACGCTGAAGCTTTCTTT
>TRBV19|TRBJ1-1|.|.
CASSMRELGTEAFF
TGTGCCAGTAGTATGCGGGAGCTGGGCACTGAAGCTTTCTTT
>TRBV10-1|TRBJ2-1|.|.
CASTFKRTVNEQFF
TGCGCCAGCACCTTCAAACGGACAGTCAATGAGCAGTTCTTC
>TRBV20-1|TRBJ1-2|TRBD1|.
CSASSDRSNYGYTF
TGCAGTGCTAGTTCGGACAGGTCTAACTATGGCTACACCTTC
>TRBV11-1|TRBJ2-5|TRBD2|.
CASSLQRGGQETQYF
TGTGCCAGCAGCTTACAGCGGGGGGGCCAAGAGACCCAGTACTTC
>TRBV7-8|TRBJ2-7|.|.
CASSLAGREQYF
TGTGCCAGCAGCTTAGCAGGGAGGGAGCAGTACTTC
>TRBV9|TRBJ2-2|TRBD2|.
CASSLSGGIANTGELFF
TGTGCCAGCAGCCTTAGCGGGGGTATCGCGAACACCGGGGAGCTGTTTTTT
>TRBV2|TRBJ1-2|TRBD1|once
CASSEAPSQGAGYTF
TGTGCCAGCAGTGAAGCGCCCTCTCAGGGGGCGGGCTACACCTTC
>TRBV7-7|TRBJ2-3|.|.
CASSPLAGMTDTQYF
TGTGCCAGCAGCCCATTGGCGGGAATGACAGATACGCAGTATTTT
>TRBV10-3|TRBJ1-1|.|few
CAISEHQGSWNTEAFF
TGTGCCATCAGTGAACACCAGGGTAGTTGGAACACTGAAGCTTTCTTT
>TRBV7-3|TRBJ2-3|.|.
CASSLGGTVSADTQYF
TGTGCCAGCAGCTTAGGGGGGACTGTCTCGGCAGATACGCAGTATTTT
>TRBV5-1|TRBJ2-2|.|.
CASFLGGNTGELFF
TGCGCCAGTTTCTTGGGGGGGAACACCGGGGAGCTGTTTTTT
>TRBV5-5|TRBJ1-4|.|.
CASSSPGFANEKLFF
TGTGCCAGCAGCTCCCCGGGGTTTGCTAATGAAAAACTGTTTTTT
>TRBV19|TRBJ1-2|TRBD1|few
CASSPGQGRMGYTF
TGTGCCAGTAGTCCGGGACAGGGGAGAATGGGCTACACCTTC
>TRBV9|TRBJ2-1|TRBD1|.
CASSVGQGWQFF
TGTGCCAGCAGCGTAGGACAGGGATGGCAGTTCTTC
>TRBV6-4|TRBJ1-2|.|.
CASSDTSGGYTF
TGTGCCAGCAGTGACACGTCGGGGGGCTACACCTTC
>TRBV10-2|TRBJ2-5|.|.
CASSEEGLEETQYF
TGCGCCAGCAGTGAAGAGGGACTTGAAGAGACCCAGTACTTC
>TRBV20-1|TRBJ2-7|TRBD2|.
CSASASGGGSSYEQYF
TGCAGTGCTAGTGCTAGCGGGGGGGGAAGCTCCTACGAGCAGTACTTC
>TRBV19|TRBJ2-3|TRBD2|.
CASSVSGGASDTQYF
TGTGCCAGTAGTGTTAGCGGGGGGGCCTCAGATACGCAGTATTTT
>TRBV29-1|TRBJ1-5|.|.
CSVRVFNQPQHF
TGCAGCGTTCGGGTATTTAATCAGCCCCAGCATTTT
>TRBV5-5|TRBJ1-1|.|.
CASSLQMLSIFEAFF
TGTGCCAGCAGCTTGCAGATGTTAAGTATTTTTGAAGCTTTCTTT
>TRBV19|TRBJ1-4|.|.
CASTLGRVGEKLFF
TGTGCCAGTACTCTAGGCAGGGTAGGAGAAAAACTGTTTTTT
>TRBV24-1|TRBJ2-1|.|.
CATSGGAFNEQFF
TGTGCCACCAGTGGGGGAGCTTTCAATGAGCAGTTCTTC
>TRBV19|TRBJ1-1|.|.
CASNPTITNTEAFF
TGTGCCAGTAACCCGACAATCACAAACACTGAAGCTTTCTTT
>TRBV12-3/TRBV12-4|TRBJ2-1|.|.
CASSRDFYNEQFF
TGTGCCAGCAGTAGGGACTTTTACAATGAGCAGTTCTTC
>TRBV19|TRBJ2-1|TRBD2|.
CASSILAGGPAWLNEQFF
TGTGCCAGTAGTATTTTAGCGGGGGGGCCCGCATGGCTCAATGAGCAGTTCTTC
>TRBV14|TRBJ1-6|TRBD1|.
CASSRLTGTGESPLHF
TGTGCCAGCAGCCGTCTAACCGGGACAGGGGAGTCACCCCTCCACTTT
>TRBV7-8|TRBJ2-5|.|.
CASSPSETQYF
TGTGCCAGCAGCCCTAGTGAGACCCAGTACTTC
>TRBV5-1|TRBJ1-5|.|.
CASAEGSDVQPQHF
TGCGCCAGCGCGGAGGGCAGCGATGTTCAGCCCCAGCATTTT
>TRBV6-5|TRBJ2-7|.|.
CASTIGGEQYF
TGTGCCAGCACTATTGGCGGCGAGCAGTACTTC
>TRBV7-9|TRBJ2-2|TRBD2|once
CASSPRRLAGYTGELFF
TGTGCCAGCAGCCCCAGAAGACTAGCGGGGTACACCGGGGAGCTGTTTTTT
>TRBV2|TRBJ1-5|TRBD1|.
CASIRDRALYSNQPQHF
TGTGCCAGCATCCGGGACAGGGCTCTATATAGCAATCAGCCCCAGCATTTT
>TRBV4-2|TRBJ2-3|.|.
CASSPQVGTDTQYF
TGTGCCAGCAGTCCTCAGGTGGGCACAGATACGCAGTATTTT
>TRBV19|TRBJ2-3|.|.
CASSIGPGLHTDTQYF
TGTGCCAGTAGTATAGGCCCAGGCCTCCACACAGATACGCAGTATTTT
>TRBV30|TRBJ1-2|TRBD1|.
CARFDRGIGYTF
TGTGCCCGATTCGACAGGGGTATTGGCTACACCTTC
>TRBV7-2|TRBJ1-3|.|.
CASRSGLNSGNTIYF
TGTGCCAGCAGGTCCGGACTGAACTCTGGAAACACCATATATTTT
>TRBV19|TRBJ2-7|TRBD1|.
CASSLATGTVEQYF
TGTGCCAGTAGCCTTGCGACAGGGACGGTAGAGCAGTACTTC
>TRBV10-2|TRBJ1-6|.|.
CASSESRFGASSYNSPLHF
TGCGCCAGCAGTGAGTCGAGGTTTGGGGCTAGCTCCTATAATTCACCCCTCCACTTT
>TRBV6-5|TRBJ2-5|TRBD2|once
CASSYSITSGEETQYF
TGTGCCAGCAGTTACTCGATAACTAGCGGGGAAGAGACCCAGTACTTC
>TRBV10-3|TRBJ2-7|TRBD1|once
CAISVDRDREQYF
TGTGCCATCAGTGTGGACAGGGACCGGGAGCAGTACTTC
>TRBV6-6|TRBJ2-7|.|.
CASSTSAGPGAYEQYF
TGTGCCAGCAGTACTTCCGCCGGACCCGGGGCCTACGAGCAGTACTTC
>TRBV29-1|TRBJ1-2|TRBD1|.
CSVGNRDRISGYTF
TGCAGCGTGGGGAACCGGGACAGAATCAGTGGCTACACCTTC
>TRBV2|TRBJ1-5|.|.
CASSEVAGGQPQHF
TGTGCCAGCAGTGAAGTTGCCGGGGGTCAGCCCCAGCATTTT
>TRBV21-1|TRBJ1-1|.|.
CANVGQGVWNTEAFF
TGTGCCAACGTGGGACAGGGGGTTTGGAACACTGAAGCTTTCTTT
>TRBV7-9|TRBJ2-3|TRBD2|.
CASRGGAGGTTDTQYF
TGTGCCAGCAGGGGAGGAGCGGGGGGAACCACAGATACGCAGTATTTT
>TRBV7-9|TRBJ2-2|TRBD2|.
CASNPPDREGTGELFF
TGTGCCAGCAATCCACCGGACCGGGAGGGGACCGGGGAGCTGTTTTTT
>TRBV19|TRBJ1-3|.|.
CASSIGGSGNTIYF
TGTGCCAGTAGTATAGGAGGGTCCGGAAACACCATATATTTT
>TRBV15|TRBJ2-3|.|.
CATSRDIADTQYF
TGTGCCACCAGCAGAGATATCGCAGATACGCAGTATTTT
>TRBV10-3|TRBJ1-2|TRBD1|.
CAISLGQGSYGYTF
TGTGCCATCAGTCTTGGACAGGGGAGCTATGGCTACACCTTC
>TRBV3-1/TRBV3-2|TRBJ1-1|.|.
CASSQYGQQNTEAFF
TGTGCCAGCAGCCAATACGGACAGCAGAACACTGAAGCTTTCTTT
>TRBV3-1/TRBV3-2|TRBJ1-2|TRBD1|.
CASSQSGTGDSGYTF
TGTGCCAGCAGCCAATCCGGGACAGGGGATAGTGGCTACACCTTC